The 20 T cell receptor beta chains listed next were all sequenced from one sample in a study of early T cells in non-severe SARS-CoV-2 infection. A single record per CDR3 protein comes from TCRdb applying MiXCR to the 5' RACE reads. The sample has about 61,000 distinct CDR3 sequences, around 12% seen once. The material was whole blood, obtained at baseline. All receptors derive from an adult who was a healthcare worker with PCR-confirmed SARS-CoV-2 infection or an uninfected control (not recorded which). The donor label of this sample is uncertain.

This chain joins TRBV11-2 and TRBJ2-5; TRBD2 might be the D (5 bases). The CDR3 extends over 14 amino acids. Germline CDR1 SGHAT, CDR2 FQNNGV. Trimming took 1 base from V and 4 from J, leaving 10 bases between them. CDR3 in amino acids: CASSLGGVSETQYF. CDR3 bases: TGTGCCAGCAGCTTAGGGGGAGTTTCAGAGACCCAGTACTTC. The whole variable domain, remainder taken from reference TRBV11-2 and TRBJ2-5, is EAGVAQSPRYKIIEKRQSVAFWCNPISGHATLYWYQQILGQGPKLLIQFQNNGVVDDSQLPKDRFSAERLKGVDSTLKIQPAKLEDSAVYLCASSLGGVSETQYFGPGTRLLVL.

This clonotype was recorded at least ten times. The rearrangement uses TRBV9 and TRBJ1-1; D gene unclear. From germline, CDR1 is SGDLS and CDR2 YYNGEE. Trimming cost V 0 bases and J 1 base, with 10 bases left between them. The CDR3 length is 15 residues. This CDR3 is CASSVGSFTNTEAFF. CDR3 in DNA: TGTGCCAGCAGCGTAGGAAGTTTTACGAACACTGAAGCTTTCTTT.

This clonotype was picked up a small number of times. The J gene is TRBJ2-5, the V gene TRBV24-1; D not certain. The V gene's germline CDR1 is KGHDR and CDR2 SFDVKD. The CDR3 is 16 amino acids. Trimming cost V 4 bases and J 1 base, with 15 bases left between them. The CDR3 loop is CATSDDIGWSQETQYF. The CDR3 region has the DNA TGTGCCACCAGTGACGATATTGGATGGAGCCAAGAGACCCAGTACTTC.

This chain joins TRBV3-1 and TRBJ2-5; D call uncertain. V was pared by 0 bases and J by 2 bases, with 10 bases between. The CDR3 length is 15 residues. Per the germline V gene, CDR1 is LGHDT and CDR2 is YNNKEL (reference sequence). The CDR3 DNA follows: TGTGCCAGCAGCCAAGATGCCCCTAGACAAGAGACCCAGTACTTC. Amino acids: CASSQDAPRQETQYF.

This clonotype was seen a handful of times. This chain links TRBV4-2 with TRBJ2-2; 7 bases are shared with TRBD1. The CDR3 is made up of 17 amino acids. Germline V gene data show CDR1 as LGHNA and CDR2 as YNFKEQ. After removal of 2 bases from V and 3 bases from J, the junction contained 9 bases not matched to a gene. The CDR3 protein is CASSQPGQRWDTGELFF. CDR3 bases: TGTGCCAGCAGCCAACCGGGACAGAGGTGGGACACCGGGGAGCTGTTTTTT.

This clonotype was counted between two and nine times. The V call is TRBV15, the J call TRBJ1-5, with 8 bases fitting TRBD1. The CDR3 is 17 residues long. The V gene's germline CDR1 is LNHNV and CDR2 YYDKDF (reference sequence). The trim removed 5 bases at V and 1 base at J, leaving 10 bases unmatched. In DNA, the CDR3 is TGTGCCACCAGCGGAAGACTGACAGGGGAAAGCAATCAGCCCCAGCATTTT. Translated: CATSGRLTGESNQPQHF.

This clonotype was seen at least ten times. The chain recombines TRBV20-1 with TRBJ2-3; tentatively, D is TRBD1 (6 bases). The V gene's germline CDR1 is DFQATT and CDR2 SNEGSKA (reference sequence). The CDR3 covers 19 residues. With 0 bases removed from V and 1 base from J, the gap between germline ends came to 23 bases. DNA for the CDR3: TGCAGTGCTAGAGATCGAGGGGGTAGGTTAGCCGGGGGCACAGATACGCAGTATTTT. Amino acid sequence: CSARDRGGRLAGGTDTQYF.

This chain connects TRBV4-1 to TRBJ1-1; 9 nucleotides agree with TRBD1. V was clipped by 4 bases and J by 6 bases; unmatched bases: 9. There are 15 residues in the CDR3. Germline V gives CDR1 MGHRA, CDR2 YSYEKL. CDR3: CASSRTDRGASEAFF. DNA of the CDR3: TGCGCCAGCAGCCGGACGGACAGGGGTGCATCTGAAGCTTTCTTT.

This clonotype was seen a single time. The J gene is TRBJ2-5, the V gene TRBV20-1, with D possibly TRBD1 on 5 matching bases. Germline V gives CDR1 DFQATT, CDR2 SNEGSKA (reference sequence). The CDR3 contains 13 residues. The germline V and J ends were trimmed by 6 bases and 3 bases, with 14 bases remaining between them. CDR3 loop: CSAQPGREETQYF. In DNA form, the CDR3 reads TGCAGTGCCCAGCCGGGCAGGGAAGAGACCCAGTACTTC.

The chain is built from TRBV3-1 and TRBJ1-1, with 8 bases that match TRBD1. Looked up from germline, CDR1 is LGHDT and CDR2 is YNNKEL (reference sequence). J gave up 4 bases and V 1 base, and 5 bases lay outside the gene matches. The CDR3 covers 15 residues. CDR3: CASSQGATGGTEAFF. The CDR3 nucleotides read TGTGCCAGCAGCCAAGGGGCAACAGGGGGCACTGAAGCTTTCTTT. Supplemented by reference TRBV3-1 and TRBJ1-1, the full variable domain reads DTAVSQTPKYLVTQMGNDKSIKCEQNLGHDTMYWYKQDSKKFLKIMFSYNNKELIINETVPNRFSPKSPDKAHLNLHINSLELGDSAVYFCASSQGATGGTEAFFGQGTRLTVV.

The CDR3 loop is CASTATAGSPGNTIYF. CDR3 coding DNA: TGTGCCAGCACCGCTACCGCGGGGTCTCCTGGAAACACCATATATTTT. This chain joins TRBV7-9 and TRBJ1-3; no firm D call. V lost 7 bases and J lost 2, with 18 bases in between. The CDR3 sequence is 16 residues long. Germline lookup yields CDR1 SEHNR and CDR2 FQNEAQ (reference sequence).

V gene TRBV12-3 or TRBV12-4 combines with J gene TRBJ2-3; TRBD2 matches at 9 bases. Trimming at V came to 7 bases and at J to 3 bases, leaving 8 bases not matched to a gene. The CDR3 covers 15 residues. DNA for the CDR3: TGTGCCAGCACCGTCCTCGCGGGGGGGACAGATACGCAGTATTTT. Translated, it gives CASTVLAGGTDTQYF.

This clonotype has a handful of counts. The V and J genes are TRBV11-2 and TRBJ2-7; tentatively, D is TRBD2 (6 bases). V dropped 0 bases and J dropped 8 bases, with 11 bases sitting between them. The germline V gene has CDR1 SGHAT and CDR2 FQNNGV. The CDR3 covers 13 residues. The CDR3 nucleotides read TGTGCCAGCAGCTTAGATCTCGGGGGAAAGCAGTACGTC. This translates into CASSLDLGGKQYV.

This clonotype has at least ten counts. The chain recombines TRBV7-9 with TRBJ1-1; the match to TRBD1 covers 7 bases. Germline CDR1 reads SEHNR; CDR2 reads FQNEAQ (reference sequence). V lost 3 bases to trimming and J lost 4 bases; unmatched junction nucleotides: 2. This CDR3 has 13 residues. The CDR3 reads CASSFDRATEAFF. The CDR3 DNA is TGTGCCAGCAGCTTTGACAGGGCCACTGAAGCTTTCTTT.

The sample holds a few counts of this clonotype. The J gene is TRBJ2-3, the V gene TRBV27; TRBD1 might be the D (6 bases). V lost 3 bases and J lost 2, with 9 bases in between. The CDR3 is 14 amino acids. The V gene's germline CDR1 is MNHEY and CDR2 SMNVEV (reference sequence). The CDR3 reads CASSFRDNTDTQYF. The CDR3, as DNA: TGTGCCAGCAGTTTCCGGGACAACACAGATACGCAGTATTTT.

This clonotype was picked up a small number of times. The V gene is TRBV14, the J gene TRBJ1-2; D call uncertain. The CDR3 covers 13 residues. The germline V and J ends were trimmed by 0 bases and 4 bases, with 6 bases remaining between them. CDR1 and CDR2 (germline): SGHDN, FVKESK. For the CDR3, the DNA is TGTGCCAGCAGCCAAGATCTTAGCTATGGCTACACCTTC. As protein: CASSQDLSYGYTF.

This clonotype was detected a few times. The CDR3 nucleotides read TGTGCCAGCAGCTTAGTGGGGGACAGAGAGACCCAGTACTTC. This encodes CASSLVGDRETQYF. The rearrangement uses TRBV7-2 and TRBJ2-5, with TRBD1 identical over 7 bases. CDR1 is SGHTA and CDR2 is FQGNSA in the germline V gene. J was trimmed by 4 bases and V by 1 base; bases with no gene match: 3. The CDR3 runs to 14 residues.

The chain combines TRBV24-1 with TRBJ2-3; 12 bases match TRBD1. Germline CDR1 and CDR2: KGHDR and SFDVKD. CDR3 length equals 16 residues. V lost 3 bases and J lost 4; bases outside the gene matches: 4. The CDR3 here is CATSDRGQGAADTQYF. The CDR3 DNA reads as TGTGCCACCAGTGATAGGGGACAGGGGGCAGCAGATACGCAGTATTTT.

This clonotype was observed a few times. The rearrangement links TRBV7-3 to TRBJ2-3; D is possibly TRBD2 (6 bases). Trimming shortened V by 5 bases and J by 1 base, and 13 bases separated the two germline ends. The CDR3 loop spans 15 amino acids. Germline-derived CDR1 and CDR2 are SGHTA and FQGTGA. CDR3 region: CASSPIGGGTDTQYF. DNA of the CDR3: TGTGCCAGCAGCCCCATCGGCGGGGGCACAGATACGCAGTATTTT.

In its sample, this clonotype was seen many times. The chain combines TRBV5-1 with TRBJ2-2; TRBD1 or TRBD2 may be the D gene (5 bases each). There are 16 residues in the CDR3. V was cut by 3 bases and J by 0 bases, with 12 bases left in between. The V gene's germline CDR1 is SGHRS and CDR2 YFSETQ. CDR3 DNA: TGCGCCAGCAGCTGGGGGACGCTGGCGAACACCGGGGAGCTGTTTTTT. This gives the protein CASSWGTLANTGELFF.